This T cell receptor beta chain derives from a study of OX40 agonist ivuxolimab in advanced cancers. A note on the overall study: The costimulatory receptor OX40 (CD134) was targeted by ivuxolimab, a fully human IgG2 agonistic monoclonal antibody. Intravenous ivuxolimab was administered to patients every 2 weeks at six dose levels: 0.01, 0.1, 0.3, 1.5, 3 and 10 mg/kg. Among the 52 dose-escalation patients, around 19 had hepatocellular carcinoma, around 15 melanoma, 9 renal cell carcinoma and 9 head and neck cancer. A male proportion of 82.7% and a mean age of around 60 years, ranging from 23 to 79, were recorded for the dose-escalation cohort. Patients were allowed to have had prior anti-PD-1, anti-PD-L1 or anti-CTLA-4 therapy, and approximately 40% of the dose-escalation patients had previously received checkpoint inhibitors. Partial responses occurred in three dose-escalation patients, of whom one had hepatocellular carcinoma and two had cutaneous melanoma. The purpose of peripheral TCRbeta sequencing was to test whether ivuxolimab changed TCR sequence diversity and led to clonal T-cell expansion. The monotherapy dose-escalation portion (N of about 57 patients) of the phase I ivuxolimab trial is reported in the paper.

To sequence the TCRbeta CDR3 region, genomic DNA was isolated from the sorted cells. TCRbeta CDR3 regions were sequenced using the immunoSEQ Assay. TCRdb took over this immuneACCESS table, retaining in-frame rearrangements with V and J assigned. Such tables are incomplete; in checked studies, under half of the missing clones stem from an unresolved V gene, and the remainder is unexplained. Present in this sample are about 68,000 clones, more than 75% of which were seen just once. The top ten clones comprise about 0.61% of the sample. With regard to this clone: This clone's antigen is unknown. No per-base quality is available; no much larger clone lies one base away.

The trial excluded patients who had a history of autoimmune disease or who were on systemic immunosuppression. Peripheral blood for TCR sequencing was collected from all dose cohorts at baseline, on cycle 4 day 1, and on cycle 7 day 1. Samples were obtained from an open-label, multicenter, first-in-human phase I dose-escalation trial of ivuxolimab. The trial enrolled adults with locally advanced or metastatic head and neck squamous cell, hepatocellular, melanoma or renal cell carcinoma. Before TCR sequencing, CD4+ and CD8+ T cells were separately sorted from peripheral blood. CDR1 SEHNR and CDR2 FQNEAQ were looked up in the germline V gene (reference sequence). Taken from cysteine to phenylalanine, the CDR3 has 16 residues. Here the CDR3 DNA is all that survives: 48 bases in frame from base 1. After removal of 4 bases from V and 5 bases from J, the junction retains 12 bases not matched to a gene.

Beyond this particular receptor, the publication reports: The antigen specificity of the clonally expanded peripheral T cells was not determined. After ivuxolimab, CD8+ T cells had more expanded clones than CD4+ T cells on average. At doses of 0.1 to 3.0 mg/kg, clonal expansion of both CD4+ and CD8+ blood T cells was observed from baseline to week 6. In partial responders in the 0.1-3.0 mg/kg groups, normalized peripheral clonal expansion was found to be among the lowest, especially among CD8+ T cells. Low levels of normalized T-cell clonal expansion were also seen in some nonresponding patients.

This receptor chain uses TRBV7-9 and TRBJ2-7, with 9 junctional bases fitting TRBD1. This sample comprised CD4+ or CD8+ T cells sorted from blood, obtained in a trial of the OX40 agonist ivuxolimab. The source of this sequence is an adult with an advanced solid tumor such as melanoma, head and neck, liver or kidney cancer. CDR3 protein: CASSWAQGTGFHEQYF. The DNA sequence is TGTGCCAGCAGCTGGGCCCAAGGGACAGGGTTTCACGAGCAGTACTTC.